These 15 T cell receptor beta chains were all obtained from the same sample, sequenced in a study of shared clonotypes between healthy human individuals. The data were produced by immunoSEQ multiplex PCR, yet TCRdb's version contains in-frame clones alone and is incomplete. In the table there are about a million clones, 65% to 80% of which are singletons. The sequenced material came from memory CD4+ T cells sorted from blood. As for subset: CD45RA-negative fraction. Receptors originate from a man between 18 and 29 years old in good health.

A single count supports this clone. V gene TRBV28 combines with J gene TRBJ1-5; no clear D. The V gene lost 5 bases and the J gene lost 5 bases, with 13 bases spanning the gap. The CDR3 has 14 residues. CDR1 and CDR2 (germline): MDHEN, SYDVKM. The CDR3 DNA reads TGTGCCAGCAGTCCCTCGTTAGGCCATCAGCCCCAGCATTTT. Translated: CASSPSLGHQPQHF.

The rearrangement links TRBV7-8 to TRBJ2-3; TRBD2 matches at 9 bases. CDR1 is SGHVS, CDR2 FQNEAQ, per germline. This CDR3 is built from 17 residues. The V gene end was trimmed by 1 base and the J gene end by 5 bases; junction bases not matched to a gene: 10. The CDR3, as DNA: TGTGCCAGCAGCTTAGGCGGGCTAGCGGGAAGGGGAGATACGCAGTATTTT. This gives the protein CASSLGGLAGRGDTQYF.

V gene TRBV6-5 combines with J gene TRBJ2-5; 9 bases line up with TRBD2. This CDR3 region has 16 residues. CDR1 and CDR2 from the germline V gene are MNHEY and SVGAGI. Trimming removed 3 bases from V and 5 bases from J; junction bases left unmatched: 10. CDR3 loop: CASSYIAGVSKETQYF. In DNA, the CDR3 is TGTGCCAGCAGTTATATAGCGGGAGTATCGAAGGAGACCCAGTACTTC.

V gene TRBV29-1 combines with J gene TRBJ2-7; tentatively, D is TRBD1 or TRBD2 (5 bases each). V lost 1 base to trimming and J lost 7 bases, with 14 bases between them. Germline CDR1 and CDR2: SQVTM and ANQGSEA. The CDR3 has 13 residues. CDR3 DNA sequence: TGCAGCGTTGAAGGGGCAGGGACGTGGGAGCAGTACTTC. Translated: CSVEGAGTWEQYF.

The rearrangement uses TRBV2 and TRBJ2-3; 9 bases line up with TRBD2. This CDR3 contains 17 residues. Looked up from germline, CDR1 is SNHLY and CDR2 is FYNNEI. V trimming: 5 bases; J trimming: 0 bases; junction bases outside the gene matches: 9. CDR3 residues: CASSFNPSGTSTDTQYF. The CDR3 DNA sequence: TGTGCCAGCAGTTTTAACCCTAGCGGGACTAGCACAGATACGCAGTATTTT. The variable domain in full, completed from reference TRBV2 and TRBJ2-3, reads EPEVTQTPSHQVTQMGQEVILRCVPISNHLYFYWYRQILGQKVEFLVSFYNNEISEKSEIFDDQFSVERPDGSNFTLKIRSTKLEDSAMYFCASSFNPSGTSTDTQYFGPGTRLTVL.

Remarks on this clone: This specimen includes other DNA sequences encoding the same CDR3. This rearrangement joins TRBV5-1 to TRBJ1-3, with 7 bases fitting TRBD1. The germline gives CDR1 SGHRS, CDR2 YFSETQ. With V trimmed by 0 bases and J by 2 bases, 2 bases remained unmatched. This CDR3 spans 15 amino acids. The CDR3 protein is CASSLEGAAGNTIYF. The CDR3 DNA sequence: TGCGCCAGCAGCTTGGAGGGGGCCGCTGGAAACACCATATATTTT.

J is TRBJ1-2 and V is TRBV30; possibly TRBD1 for D (5 bases). CDR1 and CDR2 from the germline V gene are GTSNPN and SVGIG (reference sequence). The CDR3 is 18 amino acids. Trimming shortened V by 3 bases and J by 3 bases, and 26 bases separated the two germline ends. This chain's CDR3 is CAWSVGRTSLARDYGYTF. CDR3 DNA: TGTGCCTGGAGCGTCGGACGGACATCCCTGGCTAGGGACTATGGCTACACCTTC.

On this clone itself: This CDR3 is also generated by other DNA sequences in the sample. V usage is TRBV28 and J usage is TRBJ1-2; tentatively, D is TRBD1 (6 bases). Per the germline V gene, CDR1 is MDHEN and CDR2 is SYDVKM. The CDR3 runs to 13 residues. The V end was cut by 3 bases, the J end by 1 base, with 6 bases between. CDR3 region: CASSLDSNYGYTF. In DNA form, the CDR3 reads TGTGCCAGCAGTTTGGACAGTAACTATGGCTACACCTTC.

The chain uses TRBV5-8 and TRBJ1-4, with D possibly matching TRBD1 (6 bases). The germline V gene has CDR1 SGHTS and CDR2 YDEGEE. V was clipped by 2 bases and J by 8 bases, with 13 bases between them. The CDR3 runs 14 residues. The CDR3 loop is CASSLGGIGEKLFF. CDR3 sequence (DNA): TGTGCCAGCAGCTTAGGGGGGATTGGCGAAAAACTGTTTTTT.

The rearrangement joins TRBV10-3 to TRBJ2-1; 10 bases agree with TRBD2. Trimming took 3 bases from V and 6 from J; bases not matched to a gene: 5. This CDR3 is 15 amino acids long. Germline assignment: CDR1 ENHRY and CDR2 SYGVKD. In DNA form, the CDR3 reads TGTGCCATCAGTGACAGCGGGGGGGCATTCAATGAGCAGTTCTTC. The encoded protein is CAISDSGGAFNEQFF.

As for this clone: The identical CDR3 is also encoded by other nucleotide sequences in the sample. The gene calls are TRBV19 and TRBJ1-4, with TRBD1 identical over 7 bases. CDR3 length: 15 residues. Trimming took 5 bases from V and 5 from J; bases not matched to a gene: 8. CDR1 is LNHDA, CDR2 SQIVND, per germline (reference sequence). The CDR3 protein is CASSAQGQSNEKLFF. The CDR3 DNA reads as TGTGCCAGTAGTGCCCAGGGACAGTCGAATGAAAAACTGTTTTTT.

V gene TRBV7-8 combines with J gene TRBJ2-3; the match to TRBD2 covers 11 bases. Trimming cost V 6 bases and J 0 bases; bases outside gene matches: 8. The CDR3 length is 17 residues. Germline V lookup: CDR1 SGHVS, CDR2 FQNEAQ. CDR3 loop: CASSLGLAAQSTDTQYF. The DNA of the CDR3 is TGTGCCAGCAGTCTGGGACTAGCGGCTCAAAGCACAGATACGCAGTATTTT.

The chain recombines TRBV27 with TRBJ1-2; D might be TRBD1 (6 bases). The germline gives CDR1 MNHEY, CDR2 SMNVEV (reference sequence). This CDR3 has 14 residues. The V and J ends lost 9 bases and 4 bases respectively, with 18 bases between them. DNA of the CDR3: TGTGCCAGTTCCAGTTTGGGGGCCGGCTATGGCTACACCTTC. Its translation: CASSSLGAGYGYTF.

Comment on this clone: The sample contains more than one DNA sequence encoding this CDR3. CDR3 region: CASSIASEQYF. DNA of the CDR3: TGTGCCAGTAGTATTGCGAGCGAGCAGTACTTC. The chain uses TRBV19 and TRBJ2-7; D is ambiguous. This CDR3 is built from 11 residues. CDR1 and CDR2 from the germline V gene are LNHDA and SQIVND (reference sequence). V lost 3 bases, J lost 6 bases, and 6 bases lay in between.

Here the CDR3 reads CASSQVSSGGVTEAFF. As DNA, the CDR3 is TGCGCCAGCAGCCAAGTATCTAGTGGGGGGGTTACTGAAGCTTTCTTT. The chain has TRBV4-3 and TRBJ1-1, with a tentative D call TRBD1 (5 bases). CDR1 is LGHNA, CDR2 YSLEER, per germline. This CDR3 contains 16 residues. Trimming shortened V by 1 base and J by 5 bases, and 17 bases separated the two germline ends.